These T cell receptor beta chains were read from a single sample in a study of glioma-infiltrating T cells. One entry per CDR3 protein, called by TCRdb with MiXCR from the multiplex PCR reads. This sample carries some 93,000 distinct CDR3 sequences, roughly 37% of them seen once, and the ten largest clones take 35% to 45%. The sample was glioma tissue, nonneoplastic brain tissue, or PBMCs (not recorded which). These receptors were taken from a human donor with low-grade glioma or glioblastoma, undergoing nonglioma brain surgery, or in good health (not recorded which). CDR3s include the opening cysteine and the closing phenylalanine or tryptophan. The D gene is left open where the match is weak. Expanded clones are given a class, and other clones once, few, many or no size at all.

size: many
D: TRBD2
length: 16
V: TRBV7-9
J: TRBJ2-1
CDR3: CASSTSTSGSTNEQFF
DNA: TGTGCCAGCAGCACGTCGACTAGCGGGAGTACGAATGAGCAGTTCTTC

size: -
D: TRBD1
length: 13
V: TRBV28
J: TRBJ2-7
CDR3: CASRDRASYEQYF
DNA: TGTGCCAGCAGGGACAGGGCTTCCTACGAGCAGTACTTC

size: -
D: TRBD1
length: 13
V: TRBV28
J: TRBJ2-7
CDR3: CASSVGQGHEQYF
DNA: TGTGCCAGCAGCGTCGGACAGGGCCACGAGCAGTACTTC

size: -
D: -
length: 13
V: TRBV5-6
J: TRBJ1-2
CDR3: CASSLEKSYGYTF
DNA: TGTGCCAGCAGCTTGGAAAAGTCCTATGGCTACACCTTC

size: many
D: -
length: 11
V: TRBV20-1
J: TRBJ2-1
CDR3: CSDKRGDEQFF
DNA: TGCAGTGACAAAAGGGGGGATGAGCAGTTCTTC

size: many
D: TRBD1
length: 15
V: TRBV18
J: TRBJ2-1
CDR3: CASSERTGAYNEQFF
DNA: TGTGCCAGCTCAGAACGGACAGGGGCCTACAATGAGCAGTTCTTC

size: many
D: -
length: 15
V: TRBV20-1
J: TRBJ2-1
CDR3: CSARDAQSNYNEQFF
DNA: TGCAGTGCTAGAGATGCCCAGTCCAACTACAATGAGCAGTTCTTC

size: many
D: -
length: 14
V: TRBV15
J: TRBJ1-3
CDR3: CATSSGGVGNTIYF
DNA: TGTGCCACCAGCAGTGGAGGGGTAGGGAACACCATATATTTT

size: -
D: -
length: 12
V: TRBV7-2
J: TRBJ2-3
CDR3: CTRSRVLDTQYF
DNA: TGTACCAGAAGCCGTGTGTTAGATACGCAGTATTTT

size: -
D: -
length: 12
V: TRBV20-1
J: TRBJ2-7
CDR3: CSASSSASEPYF
DNA: TGCAGTGCTAGTTCCAGTGCCTCCGAGCCTTACTTC

size: few
D: -
length: 19
V: TRBV11-1
J: TRBJ1-5
CDR3: CASSINGAGRYYSNQPQHF
DNA: TGTGCCAGCAGCATTAACGGGGCAGGGAGGTACTATAGCAATCAGCCCCAGCATTTT

size: many
D: -
length: 14
V: TRBV7-8
J: TRBJ1-1
CDR3: CASSLLGVNTEAFF
DNA: TGTGCCAGCAGCCTATTAGGAGTGAACACTGAAGCTTTCTTT

size: many
D: -
length: 14
V: TRBV7-2
J: TRBJ2-7
CDR3: CASSLSGGDYEQYF
DNA: TGTGCCAGCAGCTTAAGTGGCGGAGATTACGAGCAGTACTTC

size: -
D: -
length: 14
V: TRBV28
J: TRBJ2-1
CDR3: CASSSREQRNEQFF
DNA: TGTGCCAGCAGTAGTAGAGAACAGCGCAATGAGCAGTTCTTC

size: -
D: -
length: 12
V: TRBV24-1
J: TRBJ1-2
CDR3: CATDVGNYGYTF
DNA: TGTGCCACCGATGTCGGTAACTATGGCTACACCTTC

size: -
D: -
length: 13
V: TRBV9
J: TRBJ1-1
CDR3: CASSDKPNTEAFF
DNA: TGTGCCAGCAGTGATAAACCGAACACTGAAGCTTTCTTT

size: -
D: TRBD2
length: 15
V: TRBV7-9
J: TRBJ2-5
CDR3: CASSLDPPGGETQYF
DNA: TGTGCCAGCAGCTTAGACCCACCGGGGGGAGAGACCCAGTACTTC

size: many
D: -
length: 14
V: TRBV5-4
J: TRBJ1-2
CDR3: CASSLVSGRGSYTF
DNA: TGTGCCAGCAGCTTGGTATCAGGTCGCGGGAGCTACACCTTC

size: few
D: -
length: 12
V: TRBV29-1
J: TRBJ2-5
CDR3: CSVGVVKETQYF
DNA: TGCAGCGTCGGGGTGGTGAAAGAGACCCAGTACTTC

size: -
D: TRBD1
length: 14
V: TRBV7-2
J: TRBJ2-5
CDR3: CASRGTGVEETQYF
DNA: TGTGCCAGCAGAGGGACAGGGGTAGAAGAGACCCAGTACTTC

size: many
D: TRBD1
length: 12
V: TRBV18
J: TRBJ2-5
CDR3: CASSTGAETQYF
DNA: TGTGCCAGCTCAACAGGGGCAGAGACCCAGTACTTC

size: many
D: -
length: 13
V: TRBV7-9
J: TRBJ1-5
CDR3: CASSAGGGKPQHF
DNA: TGTGCCAGCAGCGCCGGTGGGGGGAAGCCCCAGCATTTT

size: many
D: TRBD1
length: 15
V: TRBV6-1
J: TRBJ1-1
CDR3: CASRPGGVGGTEAFF
DNA: TGTGCCAGCAGGCCAGGGGGCGTGGGGGGCACTGAAGCTTTCTTT

size: many
D: -
length: 14
V: TRBV4-1
J: TRBJ2-3
CDR3: CASSQIRDPNTQYF
DNA: TGCGCCAGCAGCCAAATCCGGGACCCAAATACGCAGTATTTT

size: many
D: TRBD1
length: 19
V: TRBV19
J: TRBJ2-4
CDR3: CASSNTGTGGLGFWDIQYF
DNA: TGTGCCAGTAGTAACACCGGGACAGGGGGCCTGGGGTTTTGGGACATTCAGTACTTC

size: many
D: -
length: 13
V: TRBV29-1
J: TRBJ2-7
CDR3: CSVNSGRSYEQYF
DNA: TGCAGCGTTAATAGCGGAAGGAGCTACGAGCAGTACTTC

size: many
D: -
length: 15
V: TRBV12-3/TRBV12-4
J: TRBJ1-1
CDR3: CASSLPPTVNTEAFF
DNA: TGTGCCAGCAGCCTTCCCCCGACAGTGAACACTGAAGCTTTCTTT

size: many
D: -
length: 15
V: TRBV2
J: TRBJ2-2
CDR3: CASSAGRANTGELFF
DNA: TGTGCCAGCAGTGCGGGCAGGGCGAACACCGGGGAGCTGTTTTTT

size: -
D: -
length: 13
V: TRBV7-9
J: TRBJ1-1
CDR3: CASSLEGDTEAFF
DNA: TGTGCCAGCAGCTTAGAGGGGGACACTGAAGCTTTCTTT

size: many
D: TRBD1
length: 12
V: TRBV6-1
J: TRBJ2-5
CDR3: CATTGAEETQYF
DNA: TGTGCCACAACAGGGGCGGAAGAGACCCAGTACTTC

size: many
D: TRBD2
length: 15
V: TRBV5-1
J: TRBJ2-3
CDR3: CASSWASGRTDTQYF
DNA: TGCGCCAGCAGCTGGGCTAGCGGGAGAACAGATACGCAGTATTTT

size: many
D: -
length: 14
V: TRBV7-9
J: TRBJ2-5
CDR3: CASSPTTGRETQYF
DNA: TGTGCCAGCAGCCCTACGACAGGGAGGGAGACCCAGTACTTC

size: many
D: -
length: 13
V: TRBV24-1
J: TRBJ2-3
CDR3: CATSSASTDTQYF
DNA: TGTGCCACCTCCAGTGCCTCCACAGATACGCAGTATTTT

size: many
D: TRBD1
length: 14
V: TRBV4-1
J: TRBJ2-3
CDR3: CASSQSRGRDTQYF
DNA: TGCGCCAGCAGCCAAAGCAGGGGGAGAGATACGCAGTATTTT

size: many
D: TRBD1
length: 16
V: TRBV20-1
J: TRBJ2-3
CDR3: CSARQGARIYLDTQYF
DNA: TGCAGTGCTAGGCAGGGGGCGCGAATCTATCTGGATACGCAGTATTTT

size: -
D: -
length: 12
V: TRBV6-5
J: TRBJ2-1
CDR3: CASSYGAREQIF
DNA: TGTGCCAGCAGTTACGGCGCGAGGGAGCAGATCTTC

size: once
D: TRBD1
length: 14
V: TRBV6-2/TRBV6-3
J: TRBJ1-2
CDR3: CACSSRGQGSGYTF
DNA: TGCGCCTGCAGCTCCCGAGGACAGGGCTCTGGCTACACCTTC

size: many
D: -
length: 15
V: TRBV2
J: TRBJ1-1
CDR3: CASSVESSENTEAFF
DNA: TGTGCCAGCAGTGTGGAGTCTTCAGAGAACACTGAAGCTTTCTTT

size: many
D: -
length: 14
V: TRBV5-4
J: TRBJ2-7
CDR3: CASSLDRGSNEQYF
DNA: TGTGCCAGCAGCTTGGATAGGGGGAGCAACGAGCAGTACTTC

size: many
D: TRBD2
length: 14
V: TRBV20-1
J: TRBJ2-5
CDR3: CSAEKRDTRETQYF
DNA: TGCAGTGCTGAAAAGCGGGATACGCGAGAGACCCAGTACTTC

size: -
D: -
length: 14
V: TRBV27
J: TRBJ2-7
CDR3: CASRKTGTSHEQYF
DNA: TGTGCCAGCAGGAAGACAGGGACTAGTCACGAGCAGTACTTC

size: -
D: -
length: 14
V: TRBV6-2/TRBV6-3
J: TRBJ2-5
CDR3: CASSEGGIKETQYF
DNA: TGTGCCAGCAGTGAGGGCGGGATCAAAGAGACCCAGTACTTC

size: -
D: -
length: 15
V: TRBV4-1
J: TRBJ2-1
CDR3: CASSQAVGGYNEQLF
DNA: TGCGCCAGCAGCCAAGCAGTGGGGGGATACAATGAGCAGCTCTTC

size: many
D: -
length: 14
V: TRBV6-1
J: TRBJ2-1
CDR3: CASMSSGLYNEQFF
DNA: TGTGCCAGCATGTCATCGGGACTCTACAATGAGCAGTTCTTC

size: -
D: -
length: 12
V: TRBV7-2
J: TRBJ2-7
CDR3: CASSPRREPVYF
DNA: TGTGCCAGCAGCCCACGACGGGAGCCGGTGTATTTC

size: many
D: TRBD1
length: 16
V: TRBV5-4
J: TRBJ2-2
CDR3: CASSSGQGAFTGELFF
DNA: TGTGCCAGCAGCTCCGGACAGGGGGCTTTCACCGGGGAGCTGTTTTTT

size: -
D: TRBD2
length: 15
V: TRBV6-1
J: TRBJ2-5
CDR3: CASSEVSGSTETQYF
DNA: TGTGCCAGCAGTGAAGTTAGCGGGAGCACAGAGACCCAGTACTTC

size: many
D: -
length: 12
V: TRBV28
J: TRBJ2-3
CDR3: CASSSVTDTQYF
DNA: TGTGCCAGCAGTTCGGTGACAGATACGCAGTATTTT

size: -
D: -
length: 14
V: TRBV15
J: TRBJ1-2
CDR3: CATSLTQSFYGYNF
DNA: TGTGCCACCAGCCTTACACAGTCTTTCTATGGCTACAACTTC

size: -
D: -
length: 16
V: TRBV6-1
J: TRBJ2-3
CDR3: CASSPNSEQGTDTQYF
DNA: TGTGCCAGCAGTCCCAATTCCGAGCAGGGCACAGATACGCAGTATTTT

size: -
D: -
length: 15
V: TRBV19
J: TRBJ2-1
CDR3: CACKVVGLSYNEQFF
DNA: TGTGCCTGTAAGGTCGTGGGGCTCTCCTACAATGAGCAGTTCTTC

size: -
D: TRBD1
length: 15
V: TRBV2
J: TRBJ1-2
CDR3: CASEWGTVRNYGYTF
DNA: TGTGCCAGTGAATGGGGGACAGTTCGGAACTATGGCTACACCTTC

size: -
D: TRBD1
length: 12
V: TRBV6-9
J: TRBJ2-1
CDR3: CVSSSMGQLQFF
DNA: TGTGTCAGCAGTTCTATGGGACAGCTTCAGTTCTTC